The rows below give T cell receptor beta chains drawn from one sample of a study of blood T cell repertoires in COVID-19. Some clones are missing from TCRdb's copy, which holds only in-frame ones; the method was immunoSEQ multiplex PCR. Here the sample spans around 250,000 clones, 85% to 90% being singletons. Sequencing used peripheral blood. Receptors were obtained from a woman aged 55-75 years with COVID-19, enrolled during active disease. Both conserved end residues are trimmed from each CDR3.

v_call	j_call	cdr3_aa
TRBV6-4	TRBJ1-1	ASSVGSNTEAF
TRBV4-2	TRBJ2-2	ASSPRDRVAGELF
TRBV6-2/TRBV6-3	TRBJ2-2	ASSQQGARVTGELF
TRBV18	TRBJ2-3	ASSPISGGLTTDTQY
TRBV5-4	TRBJ2-4	ASSSSIRDTKNIQY
TRBV2	TRBJ1-1	ASSAGVAEAF
TRBV6-1	TRBJ2-2	ASSEVVAGGVDTGELF
TRBV7-9	TRBJ2-6	ASSSTGISGANVLT
TRBV7-2	TRBJ1-2	ASSLWQGRYGYT
TRBV12-5	TRBJ2-5	ASGLTGAVQETQY
TRBV19	TRBJ1-6	ATAPELSSYNSPLH
TRBV14	TRBJ2-5	ASSPPGLPGETQY
TRBV6-2/TRBV6-3	TRBJ1-1	ASSYLDWYRVNTEAF
TRBV11-3	TRBJ2-1	ASSSDSYNEQF
TRBV28	TRBJ1-5	ASKWANNQPQH
TRBV7-5	TRBJ1-1	ARSCGALDEDRADTEAF
TRBV7-9	TRBJ1-2	ASSRDAGGAGGYT
TRBV28	TRBJ1-5	ASSFRLTYSNQPQH
TRBV27	TRBJ2-2	ASSYHSGQGHGELF
TRBV7-9	TRBJ2-7	ASSPSGQGAGEQY
TRBV30	TRBJ1-4	AWSRDRSNEKLF
TRBV18	TRBJ2-5	ASSRDSPQETQY
TRBV29-1	TRBJ1-2	SAGTQGGGYT
TRBV30	TRBJ2-4	AWSVGGSDIQY
TRBV12-3/TRBV12-4	TRBJ1-2	ASSPGTYYGYT
TRBV12-3/TRBV12-4	TRBJ2-7	ASSLGQGIEQY
TRBV7-9	TRBJ1-1	ASSLADYRGEAF
TRBV20-1	TRBJ1-5	SASTGLSQPQH
TRBV3-1/TRBV3-2	TRBJ1-6	ASSQHRDSPLH
TRBV6-5	TRBJ2-2	ASSYNRANTGELF
TRBV6-4	TRBJ2-1	ASSDSIRGEQF
TRBV9	TRBJ2-7	ASSVDQTVTLPREQY
TRBV7-9	TRBJ1-5	ASSESNQPQH
TRBV6-5	TRBJ1-2	ATRPTGRYGYT
TRBV18	TRBJ1-2	ASSPRTATNYGYT
TRBV6-2/TRBV6-3	TRBJ1-6	ASSYSANSPLH